This entry lists 30 T cell receptor beta chains sequenced from one sample in a study of blood T cell repertoires in COVID-19. Method: immunoSEQ multiplex PCR; TCRdb's copy keeps in-frame clones and lacks some. The table has 200,000 to 250,000 clones, 86% seen once; the top ten hold 9.5% to 13%. The sample was peripheral blood. The receptors stem from a woman in her forties or fifties with COVID-19, enrolled during active disease.

The genes are TRBV5-8 and TRBJ1-2; 7 bases match TRBD1. Germline trimming cut 6 bases from V and 4 bases from J; bases unmatched to any gene: 21. Germline V lookup: CDR1 SGHTS, CDR2 YDEGEE. The CDR3 covers 18 residues. CDR3: CASTQGGGRHLRSYGYTF. In DNA, the CDR3 is TGTGCCAGCACCCAGGGGGGCGGCCGACACCTTCGGAGCTATGGCTACACCTTC. Together with reference TRBV5-8 and TRBJ1-2, the CDR3 gives the full variable domain: EAGVTQSPTHLIKTRGQQATLRCSPISGHTSVYWYQQALGLGLQFLLWYDEGEERNRGNFPPRFSGRQFPNYSSELNVNALELEDSALYLCASTQGGGRHLRSYGYTFGSGTRLTVV.

The chain uses TRBV7-2 and TRBJ1-2, with a tentative D call TRBD1 (5 bases). CDR3 size: 12 residues. CDR1 is SGHTA and CDR2 is FQGNSA in the germline V gene. Trimming took 3 bases from V and 6 from J, leaving 8 bases between them. The CDR3 spells CASSFPGNGYTF. The CDR3 region has the DNA TGTGCCAGCAGCTTTCCAGGGAATGGCTACACCTTC.

This clone was picked up many times. Different DNA sequences within this sample yield the same CDR3. This chain joins TRBV30 and TRBJ2-7, with 7 positions matching TRBD2. The CDR3 runs to 12 residues. V trimming: 1 base; J trimming: 3 bases; junction bases outside the gene matches: 0. Germline CDR1 and CDR2: GTSNPN and SVGIG (reference sequence). CDR3 nucleotide sequence: TGTGCCTGGAGTGCTAGCGGCTACGAGCAGTACGTC. Encoded protein: CAWSASGYEQYV.

This clone has only one observation. The chain employs TRBV5-1 and TRBJ2-4; D perhaps matches TRBD2 (6 bases). This CDR3 is 19 amino acids long. The V end lost 4 bases, the J end lost 2 bases, and 25 bases lay between the germline ends. CDR1 is SGHRS, CDR2 YFSETQ, per germline. CDR3 bases: TGCGCCAGCAGCCCGACTATGTTGGGGACTCCATCTACCAAAAACATTCAGTACTTC. It encodes CASSPTMLGTPSTKNIQYF.

J is TRBJ2-5 and V is TRBV24-1, with TRBD1 identical over 8 bases. After removal of 7 bases from V and 5 bases from J, the junction contained 8 bases not matched to a gene. Germline V lookup: CDR1 KGHDR, CDR2 SFDVKD. This CDR3 has 14 amino acids. CDR3 amino acids: CATSSTGAWETQYF. The CDR3 nucleotides are TGTGCCACCAGCTCGACAGGGGCTTGGGAGACCCAGTACTTC.

The rearrangement joins TRBV19 to TRBJ1-3; D may be TRBD1 (5 bases). The CDR3 is made up of 14 amino acids. Germline V gene sequence: CDR1 LNHDA, CDR2 SQIVND (reference sequence). Trimming took off 3 bases at V and 2 bases at J, with 8 bases between the two ends. In DNA form, the CDR3 reads TGTGCCAGTAGTATCGGGGGAACTGGAAACACCATATATTTT. Its translation is CASSIGGTGNTIYF.

The chain is built from TRBV6-6 and TRBJ2-3; D remains ambiguous. Germline V CDR1 and CDR2: MNHNY, SVGAGI (reference sequence). The CDR3 sequence is 18 residues long. V was pared by 5 bases and J by 0 bases, with 21 bases between. CDR3 DNA sequence: TGTGCCAGCAGTCCCACACGGAGCATCCGCCCTAGCACAGATACGCAGTATTTT. Protein: CASSPTRSIRPSTDTQYF.

The CDR3 DNA sequence: TGTGCCATCAGTGAGTTTACTAGCGCGAATGAGCAGTTCTTC. Its translation is CAISEFTSANEQFF. The J gene is TRBJ2-1, the V gene TRBV10-3; 7 nucleotides line up with TRBD2. The CDR3 is made up of 14 amino acids. Trimming at V came to 1 base and at J to 7 bases, leaving 4 bases not matched to a gene. Germline V gene data show CDR1 as ENHRY and CDR2 as SYGVKD.

The genes are TRBV23-1 and TRBJ2-7; no firm D call. TRBV23-1 is an open reading frame, and its role is uncertain. V was shortened by 0 bases and J by 0 bases, with 6 bases between the two germline ends. The CDR3 covers 14 residues. Here the CDR3 DNA reads TGCGCCAGCAGTCAATCGAGAAACTCCTACGAGCAGTACGTC. This translates into CASSQSRNSYEQYV.

The rearrangement links TRBV6-5 to TRBJ1-2; D perhaps matches TRBD1 (5 bases). This CDR3 region has 13 residues. The V gene's germline CDR1 is MNHEY and CDR2 SVGAGI. Trimming left V 2 bases short and J 8 bases short, with 12 bases between. In DNA form, the CDR3 reads TGTGCCAGCAGTTACGGCAGGGCTTTGGGCTACACCTTC. The encoded protein is CASSYGRALGYTF.

The chain recombines TRBV21-1 with TRBJ2-1; TRBD1, the D gene given by the table, was not confirmed from the DNA. TRBV21-1 is a pseudogene segment. CDR3 size: 15 residues. CDR3: CASSKEGTGKDEQFF. The CDR3 coding sequence is TGTGCCAGCAGCAAGGAAGGGACAGGGAAGGATGAGCAGTTCTTC.

This rearrangement joins TRBV6-5 to TRBJ1-2, with TRBD1 matching over 9 bases. The CDR3 length is 12 residues. Germline V gives CDR1 MNHEY, CDR2 SVGAGI. Losses at the gene ends were 6 bases for V and 10 bases for J; bases not matched to a gene: 6. CDR3 region: CASSDGTGIYTF. CDR3 coding DNA: TGTGCCAGCAGCGACGGGACAGGGATCTACACCTTC.

This clone was detected a few times. This chain uses TRBV7-9 with TRBJ2-3; 10 positions match TRBD2. CDR3 length: 15 residues. The ends lost 3 bases at V and 4 bases at J; junction bases unmatched: 4. Germline V gene lookup returns CDR1 SEHNR and CDR2 FQNEAQ (reference sequence). The CDR3 DNA follows: TGTGCCAGCAGCTTGTCAAGCGGGGGGGCAGATACGCAGTATTTT. Translated, it gives CASSLSSGGADTQYF. The full variable domain, rest sourced from reference TRBV7-9 and TRBJ2-3, is DTGVSQNPRHKITKRGQNVTFRCDPISEHNRLYWYRQTLGQGPEFLTYFQNEAQLEKSRLLSDRFSAERPKGSFSTLEIQRTEQGDSAMYLCASSLSSGGADTQYFGPGTRLTVL.

The V call is TRBV2, the J call TRBJ2-2; TRBD2 aligns across 8 bases. After removal of 4 bases from V and 1 base from J, the junction contained 2 bases not matched to a gene. Germline CDR1 reads SNHLY; CDR2 reads FYNNEI. The length of the CDR3 is 15 residues. CDR3 amino acids: CASSGRGENTGELFF. The CDR3 DNA is TGTGCCAGCAGTGGGCGGGGGGAGAACACCGGGGAGCTGTTTTTT.

J is TRBJ1-2 and V is TRBV5-1; no reliable D call. CDR3 length equals 15 residues. Trimming pared 0 bases from V and 3 bases from J, leaving 12 bases between. CDR1 SGHRS and CDR2 YFSETQ come from the germline V gene. This CDR3 is CASSLAEGIYYGYTF. The CDR3 nucleotides read TGCGCCAGCAGCTTGGCCGAGGGAATATACTATGGCTACACCTTC.

The gene calls are TRBV10-3 and TRBJ2-7; 9 bases agree with TRBD2. The CDR3 is made up of 14 amino acids. The V segment lost 7 bases and the J segment 3 bases; nucleotides outside the gene matches: 7. Per germline, CDR1 ENHRY and CDR2 SYGVKD. The CDR3, as DNA: TGTGCCATCACGGGCGGGGGGGCCATCTACGAGCAGTACTTC. Translating it yields CAITGGGAIYEQYF.

The chain uses TRBV3-1 (or the pseudogene TRBV3-2) and TRBJ1-5; D remains ambiguous. The ends were cut back, 0 bases at V and 2 bases at J, with 11 bases in the middle. The CDR3 runs 16 residues. From germline, CDR1 is LGHDT and CDR2 YNNKEL (reference sequence). The CDR3 sequence: CASSQDREIGNQPQHF. In DNA, the CDR3 is TGTGCCAGCAGCCAAGATCGGGAGATAGGCAATCAGCCCCAGCATTTT.

The V gene is TRBV19, the J gene TRBJ1-1; no clear D gene. Germline CDR1 LNHDA, CDR2 SQIVND (reference sequence). CDR3 length: 13 amino acids. Trimming stripped 3 bases from V and 0 bases from J, with 5 bases between. The CDR3 DNA reads as TGTGCCAGTAGTATTAACTTGAACACTGAAGCTTTCTTT. As protein: CASSINLNTEAFF.

This clone appeared a single time. This chain connects TRBV5-4 to TRBJ1-2; D may be TRBD1 (6 bases). The CDR3 extends over 14 amino acids. The germline V and J ends were trimmed by 0 bases and 7 bases, with 13 bases remaining between them. The germline gives CDR1 SGHNT, CDR2 YYREEE (reference sequence). The CDR3 bases are TGTGCCAGCAGCTTGGCCAGGGGCCTTTCTGGCTACACCTTC. Residues: CASSLARGLSGYTF.

V usage is TRBV6-1 and J usage is TRBJ2-2; TRBD2 is a possible D gene (5 bases). The CDR3 covers 15 residues. V dropped 3 bases and J dropped 5 bases, with 13 bases sitting between them. Germline V gene data show CDR1 as MNHNS and CDR2 as SASEGT. CDR3 in DNA: TGTGCCAGCAGTGACGAGAGGGCTAGGACCGGGGAGCTGTTTTTT. Translated: CASSDERARTGELFF.

The rearrangement links TRBV7-9 to TRBJ1-1; D is possibly TRBD1 (6 bases). V was clipped by 5 bases and J by 4 bases, with 14 bases between them. This CDR3 region has 14 residues. The V gene's germline CDR1 is SEHNR and CDR2 FQNEAQ (reference sequence). As DNA, the CDR3 is TGTGCCAGCAGCCCTATAAGCAGGGGCACTGAAGCTTTCTTT. This gives the protein CASSPISRGTEAFF.

The J gene is TRBJ2-1, the V gene TRBV6-4, with D possibly being TRBD2 (7 bases). CDR1 MRHNA and CDR2 SNTAGT come from the germline V gene. V was pared by 4 bases and J by 10 bases, with 26 bases between. The CDR3 is made up of 17 amino acids. The CDR3 reads CASSVSTRAGALGEQFF. As DNA, the CDR3 is TGTGCCAGCAGTGTCTCAACTCGGGCGGGGGCCTTGGGGGAGCAGTTCTTC.

J is TRBJ1-2 and V is TRBV5-8; 7 nucleotides align to TRBD1. J lost 7 bases, V lost 6 bases, and 3 bases had no gene match. Germline V lookup: CDR1 SGHTS, CDR2 YDEGEE. This CDR3 has 11 residues. This CDR3 is CASTEGAGYTF. CDR3 coding DNA: TGTGCCAGCACCGAGGGGGCTGGCTACACCTTC.

The chain is built from TRBV24-1 and TRBJ2-7, with TRBD1 matching over 7 bases. The junction had 9 bases not matched to a gene; V was cut back by 0 bases and J by 5 bases. Germline values: CDR1 KGHDR, CDR2 SFDVKD. The CDR3 covers 16 residues. The CDR3 DNA reads as TGTGCCACCAGTGATTTGCGGAACAGGGGCCTTAACGAGCAGTACGTC. Protein sequence: CATSDLRNRGLNEQYV.

The rearrangement uses TRBV4-3 and TRBJ2-1, with 8 bases lining up with TRBD2. Per the germline V gene, CDR1 is LGHNA and CDR2 is YSLEER. The CDR3 has 17 residues. Trimming at V came to 0 bases and at J to 1 base, leaving 5 bases not matched to a gene. In nucleotides, the CDR3 is TGCGCCAGCAGCCAAGATCCCACTAGCGGATCCTACAATGAGCAGTTCTTC. Amino acids: CASSQDPTSGSYNEQFF.

A remark on this clone: Other DNA variants within this sample encode the same CDR3. This chain connects TRBV28 to TRBJ1-5, with D unclear. The CDR3 has 14 amino acids. The V and J ends lost 3 bases and 4 bases respectively, with 10 bases between them. Germline CDR1 is MDHEN and CDR2 is SYDVKM. In nucleotides, the CDR3 is TGTGCCAGCAGTTTGGGAGGTGGTAATCAGCCCCAGCATTTT. Its translation is CASSLGGGNQPQHF. The full variable domain, completed using reference TRBV28 and TRBJ1-5, is DVKVTQSSRYLVKRTGEKVFLECVQDMDHENMFWYRQDPGLGLRLIYFSYDVKMKEKGDIPEGYSVSREKKERFSLILESASTNQTSMYLCASSLGGGNQPQHFGDGTRLSIL.

The chain couples TRBV5-5 to TRBJ2-3, with 8 bases fitting TRBD2. The CDR3 runs to 16 residues. From germline, CDR1 is SGHKS and CDR2 YYEKEE (reference sequence). J was trimmed by 4 bases and V by 2 bases; bases with no gene match: 9. The CDR3 DNA follows: TGTGCCAGCAGCTTTCGAGCGGGGGAGGGGGCAGATACGCAGTATTTT. It codes for CASSFRAGEGADTQYF.

The chain carries TRBV9 and TRBJ2-3, with D perhaps matching TRBD1 (6 bases). V gave up 2 bases and J gave up 5 bases, with 12 bases separating them. The germline V gene encodes CDR1 SGDLS and CDR2 YYNGEE. This CDR3 spans 14 amino acids. CDR3 DNA sequence: TGTGCCAGCAGCGTCCAGGGGCTGGGAGATACGCAGTATTTT. The encoded protein is CASSVQGLGDTQYF.

V and J are TRBV5-1 and TRBJ2-6; D is unclear. Deletions cut 2 bases from V and 1 base from J, with 10 bases between. Germline CDR1 SGHRS, CDR2 YFSETQ. CDR3 length equals 16 residues. The CDR3 reads CASSFLLRSGANVLTF. The DNA for the CDR3 is TGCGCCAGCAGCTTCCTTCTTAGATCTGGGGCCAACGTCCTGACTTTC.

The chain employs TRBV9 and TRBJ1-2, with D possibly matching TRBD1 (5 bases). Trimming took 2 bases from V and 0 from J, leaving 11 bases between them. Germline values: CDR1 SGDLS, CDR2 YYNGEE. CDR3 length: 15 residues. The CDR3 DNA reads TGTGCCAGCAGCGTGGGGGGAGTTGCTAACTATGGCTACACCTTC. Translated: CASSVGGVANYGYTF.